This T cell receptor (beta chain) was observed in a study of blood T cell repertoires in COVID-19 (dated by TCRdb to about 2020). With regard to the full study: Samples covering the acute and convalescent phases of COVID-19 were provided by collaborators in the United States, Italy and Spain. Where available, HLA class I and class II types were obtained from metadata supplied by the sample provider rather than from assay-based typing. The repertoires were made available in a free public database intended to serve as a resource for research on the immune response to SARS-CoV-2. The samples were drawn from two sources: the first 160 participants of the ongoing ImmuneRACE study, and 1,200 or so subjects contributed by 6 global collaborators. The material from the prospective study consisted of cDNA or gDNA derived from T cells, B-cell-depleted T cells, or PBMCs. Sample metadata almost always included a de-identified subject ID, COVID-19 status, age in years and sex. Subjects who had been exposed to COVID-19, were actively infected with it, or had recovered from it provided the deeply sampled blood TCRbeta repertoires that made up the dataset. What the work shows at the level of the full study, not this receptor alone: Clinical and demographic metadata were provided uncurated, with the amount varying by source and participant.

TCRbeta CDR3 regions were amplified from genomic DNA by means of the immunoSEQ Assay, a bias-controlled multiplex PCR. As for the authors' bioinformatics: Within the assay, amplification of reference gene primers was used to estimate how many nucleated cells each sample contained. To quantify the absolute abundance of each unique TCRbeta CDR3 rearrangement, sequence reads were collapsed and filtered. For each sample, productive Simpson clonality was calculated as the square root of Simpson's diversity index across productive rearrangements. TCRdb re-hosts the immuneACCESS table, in-frame sequences only. Its copies lack some clones; in the studies checked, an unresolved V gene accounts for under half of them, and the cause for the rest is not known. D and trimming come from the DNA, and the V and J calls and clone size come from that table. In all, the sample holds around 150,000 clones, and 81% of those were seen once. The biggest ten clones account for approximately 9.1% of the sample.

On this clone itself: Its specific antigen is unknown. Per-base quality was not reported, and no clone a single base away is much larger than it.

According to the germline V gene (reference sequence), CDR1 reads LGHDT and CDR2 reads YNNKEL. V loses 1 base, J loses 6 bases, and the germline ends lie 12 bases apart. From the cysteine up to the phenylalanine, the CDR3 has a length of 15 residues. The retained sequence is limited to the CDR3, 45 bases, with the frame set at the first base. Each collaborating institution followed its own protocols to collect whole blood in K2EDTA tubes. Collaborator samples were shipped for TCRbeta analysis as frozen whole blood, isolated PBMCs, or DNA extracted from either sample type. The material sequenced was peripheral blood. This clonotype originated in a woman aged 55 to 70 with active or convalescent COVID-19. In this chain, TRBV3-1 (or the pseudogene TRBV3-2) is recombined with TRBJ1-4, with the identity of the D gene unclear. CDR3 sequence: CASSQGAVPHEKLFF. The nucleotides are TGTGCCAGCAGCCAAGGTGCAGTCCCCCATGAAAAACTGTTTTTT.